The 18 T cell receptor beta chains below were found in one sample sequenced in a study of blood T cell repertoires in COVID-19. Profiled with immunoSEQ multiplex PCR; TCRdb holds only in-frame clones, not every one. The sample lists about 310,000 clones, nearly 90% occurring once. Sequencing was carried out using peripheral blood. These receptors came from a woman aged 40 to 50 with COVID-19, enrolled during active disease.

This chain's CDR3 is CASSLDRVDQPQHF. CDR3 DNA: TGTGCCAGCAGCTTAGACAGGGTGGATCAGCCCCAGCATTTT. The genes are TRBV11-2 and TRBJ1-5; D possibly corresponds to TRBD1 (5 bases). This CDR3 is 14 amino acids long. CDR1 is SGHAT, CDR2 FQNNGV, per germline. V was shortened by 0 bases and J by 5 bases, with 8 bases between the two germline ends.

The J gene is TRBJ1-5, the V gene TRBV6-1; D is undetermined. V was trimmed by 3 bases and J by 1 base, leaving 10 bases between them. This CDR3 has 15 residues. CDR1 MNHNS and CDR2 SASEGT come from the germline V gene. CDR3 amino acids: CASSEATRSNQPQHF. DNA for the CDR3: TGTGCCAGCAGTGAGGCGACAAGGAGCAATCAGCCCCAGCATTTT.

The rearrangement links TRBV4-2 to TRBJ1-1; D remains ambiguous. The germline V and J ends were trimmed by 4 bases and 0 bases, with 9 bases remaining between them. The CDR3 loop spans 14 amino acids. CDR1 LGHNA and CDR2 YNFKEQ come from the germline V gene. The CDR3 here is CASSRGGMNTEAFF. As DNA, the CDR3 is TGTGCCAGCAGCCGGGGAGGGATGAACACTGAAGCTTTCTTT.

The CDR3 spells CASFMAPGANVLTF. The CDR3 DNA reads TGTGCCAGCTTCATGGCTCCTGGGGCCAACGTCCTGACTTTC. The chain is built from TRBV7-2 and TRBJ2-6, with D unclear. Per the germline V gene, CDR1 is SGHTA and CDR2 is FQGNSA. V dropped 8 bases and J dropped 2 bases, with 10 bases sitting between them. The CDR3 extends over 14 amino acids. Full variable domain (outside the CDR3, taken from reference TRBV7-2 and TRBJ2-6): GAGVSQSPSNKVTEKGKDVELRCDPISGHTALYWYRQSLGQGLEFLIYFQGNSAPDKSGLPSDRFSAERTGGSVSTLTIQRTQQEDSAVYLCASFMAPGANVLTFGAGSRLTVL.

This clone was picked up one time. The chain links TRBV6-2 or TRBV6-3 to TRBJ2-3; 7 bases are a match to TRBD1. The V and J ends lost 2 bases and 4 bases, in that order; junction bases with no gene match: 3. Per the germline V gene, CDR1 is MNHEY and CDR2 is SVGEGT. This CDR3 is 14 amino acids long. The CDR3 reads CASSYRGGPDTQYF. The CDR3 DNA follows: TGTGCCAGCAGTTACAGAGGGGGCCCAGATACGCAGTATTTT.

J is TRBJ2-7 and V is TRBV11-3; tentatively, D is TRBD2 (6 bases). The V and J ends lost 3 bases and 0 bases respectively, with 9 bases between them. The CDR3 extends over 14 amino acids. Germline lookup yields CDR1 SGHNT and CDR2 YENEEA. The CDR3 loop is CASSFWGDSYEQYF. Written as DNA, the CDR3 is TGTGCCAGCAGCTTTTGGGGGGACTCCTACGAGCAGTACTTC.

V gene TRBV2 combines with J gene TRBJ1-4, with a tentative D call TRBD1 (6 bases). The CDR3 runs 16 residues. The V end was cut by 6 bases, the J end by 4 bases, with 18 bases between. CDR1 SNHLY and CDR2 FYNNEI come from the germline V gene. DNA for the CDR3: TGTGCCAGCAGGAACCGAGGACAGCCCAATAATGAAAAACTGTTTTTT. This gives the protein CASRNRGQPNNEKLFF.

This chain joins TRBV30 and TRBJ1-1; 9 nucleotides agree with TRBD1. Germline V gene lookup returns CDR1 GTSNPN and CDR2 SVGIG (reference sequence). The CDR3 is 15 amino acids. Trimming took 3 bases from V and 2 from J; bases not matched to a gene: 7. This chain's CDR3 is CAWREDRGANTEAFF. In nucleotides, the CDR3 is TGTGCCTGGAGGGAGGACAGGGGCGCCAACACTGAAGCTTTCTTT. Full variable domain (outside the CDR3, taken from reference TRBV30 and TRBJ1-1): SQTIHQWPATLVQPVGSPLSLECTVEGTSNPNLYWYRQAAGRGLQLLFYSVGIGQISSEVPQNLSASRPQDRQFILSSKKLLLSDSGFYLCAWREDRGANTEAFFGQGTRLTVV.

The rearrangement uses TRBV19 and TRBJ2-1, with D perhaps matching TRBD2 (6 bases). V lost 0 bases and J lost 5, with 11 bases in between. Germline V CDR1 and CDR2: LNHDA, SQIVND (reference sequence). The CDR3 is made up of 15 amino acids. This CDR3 reads CASSIEGLADNEQFF. CDR3 sequence (DNA): TGTGCCAGTAGTATAGAGGGTTTAGCGGACAATGAGCAGTTCTTC.

In this sample, this clone turned up a few times. This chain's CDR3 is CASSLWEGEQFF. The CDR3 DNA reads TGTGCCAGCAGCTTATGGGAGGGTGAGCAGTTCTTC. This rearrangement joins TRBV7-9 to TRBJ2-1; 7 bases line up with TRBD2. The CDR3 is 12 amino acids. CDR1 is SEHNR, CDR2 FQNEAQ, per germline (reference sequence). The junction had 1 base not matched to a gene; V was cut back by 2 bases and J by 9 bases.

The V call is TRBV6-5, the J call TRBJ2-2; TRBD1 agrees at 7 bases. Losses at the gene ends were 6 bases for V and 0 bases for J; bases not matched to a gene: 4. The CDR3 contains 15 residues. Germline assignment: CDR1 MNHEY and CDR2 SVGAGI. This CDR3 is CASRSGQTNTGELFF. As DNA, the CDR3 is TGTGCCAGCAGGTCGGGACAGACGAACACCGGGGAGCTGTTTTTT.

This clone is a singleton in its sample. The chain recombines TRBV5-4 with TRBJ2-7, with D perhaps matching TRBD2 (7 bases). The CDR3 extends over 15 amino acids. Germline V gene sequence: CDR1 SGHNT, CDR2 YYREEE (reference sequence). Trimming took 3 bases from V and 0 from J, leaving 13 bases between them. This CDR3 is CASSSRGGSSYEQYF. CDR3 coding DNA: TGTGCCAGCAGCTCTAGGGGGGGGAGCTCCTACGAGCAGTACTTC.

The V gene is TRBV28, the J gene TRBJ2-7, with 14 positions matching TRBD2. The CDR3 extends over 20 amino acids. V lost 4 bases, J lost 2 bases, and 16 bases stayed unmatched. Germline assignment: CDR1 MDHEN and CDR2 SYDVKM. The DNA for the CDR3 is TGTGCCAGCAGTTCTCTTGGGGGGGGGACTAGCGGGAGTAGGCCCTACGAGCAGTACTTC. Its translation: CASSSLGGGTSGSRPYEQYF.

The J gene is TRBJ1-1, the V gene TRBV7-9; 9 nucleotides match TRBD1. After removal of 4 bases from V and 4 bases from J, the junction contained 7 bases not matched to a gene. CDR1 and CDR2 (germline): SEHNR, FQNEAQ (reference sequence). This CDR3 is built from 15 residues. The CDR3 sequence is CASSSHRDRVTEAFF. Written as DNA, the CDR3 is TGTGCCAGCAGCTCACACCGGGACAGGGTCACTGAAGCTTTCTTT.

The chain couples TRBV5-1 to TRBJ2-7, with D perhaps TRBD1 (5 bases). CDR1 is SGHRS, CDR2 YFSETQ, per germline. V lost 0 bases, J lost 3 bases, and 16 bases lay in between. The CDR3 has 16 residues. This CDR3 is CASSLGTGTSIYEQYF. Here the CDR3 DNA reads TGCGCCAGCAGCTTGGGTACAGGAACCTCTATCTACGAGCAGTACTTC.

This clone is a singleton in its sample. The chain joins TRBV6-5 to TRBJ1-2; TRBD1 might be the D (5 bases). The V gene lost 6 bases and the J gene lost 7 bases, with 21 bases spanning the gap. The CDR3 is made up of 15 amino acids. Germline-derived CDR1 and CDR2 are MNHEY and SVGAGI. CDR3 in amino acids: CASSANTPGRGGYTF. CDR3 sequence (DNA): TGTGCCAGCAGCGCAAATACACCAGGGAGGGGTGGCTACACCTTC.

The CDR3 DNA reads TGTGCCAGTAAGTCCAGACAGGTTCACAATGAAAAACTGTTTTTT. Protein sequence: CASKSRQVHNEKLFF. The chain recombines TRBV19 with TRBJ1-4; D possibly corresponds to TRBD1 (6 bases). V was clipped by 7 bases and J by 5 bases, with 17 bases between them. The CDR3 is made up of 15 amino acids. Germline assignment: CDR1 LNHDA and CDR2 SQIVND (reference sequence). Based on the CDR3 plus reference TRBV19 and TRBJ1-4, the full variable domain is DGGITQSPKYLFRKEGQNVTLSCEQNLNHDAMYWYRQDPGQGLRLIYYSQIVNDFQKGDIAEGYSVSREKKESFPLTVTSAQKNPTAFYLCASKSRQVHNEKLFFGSGTQLSVL.

The J gene is TRBJ2-7, the V gene TRBV11-2; TRBD2 aligns across 8 bases. V lost 1 base and J lost 9; bases outside the gene matches: 11. The germline V gene encodes CDR1 SGHAT and CDR2 FQNNGV. The CDR3 sequence is 15 residues long. This CDR3 reads CASSLVGLAGHGQYF. The CDR3 DNA sequence: TGTGCCAGCAGCTTAGTCGGGCTAGCGGGCCACGGGCAGTACTTC.